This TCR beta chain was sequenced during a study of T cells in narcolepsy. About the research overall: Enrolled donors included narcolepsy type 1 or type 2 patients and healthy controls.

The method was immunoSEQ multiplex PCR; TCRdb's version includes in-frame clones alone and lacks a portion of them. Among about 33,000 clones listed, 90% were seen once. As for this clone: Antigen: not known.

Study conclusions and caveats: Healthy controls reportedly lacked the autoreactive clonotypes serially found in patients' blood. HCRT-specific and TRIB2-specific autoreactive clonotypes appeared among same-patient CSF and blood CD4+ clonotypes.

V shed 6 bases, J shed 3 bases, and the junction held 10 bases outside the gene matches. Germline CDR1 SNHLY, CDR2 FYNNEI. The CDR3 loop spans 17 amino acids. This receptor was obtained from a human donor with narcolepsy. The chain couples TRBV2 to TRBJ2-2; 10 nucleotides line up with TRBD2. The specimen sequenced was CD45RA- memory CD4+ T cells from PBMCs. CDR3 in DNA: TGTGCCAGCAGACCCCCTAGCGGGGGCGGGGACACCGGGGAGCTGTTTTTT. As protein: CASRPPSGGGDTGELFF.